These T cell receptor beta chains were read from a single sample in a study of regulatory T cells in long-lasting Graves disease. Using its own MiXCR run on the multiplex PCR reads, TCRdb lists one record per CDR3 protein. The table shows 510,000 or so distinct CDR3 sequences, with around 12% occurring only once. The same specimen was also included in a second study, on T cells in Graves' hyperthyroidism and ophthalmopathy.

Sequences were derived from peripheral blood mononuclear cells (PBMCs), sampled at new diagnosis, from a patient treated with antithyroid drugs. The receptors come from a woman in her twenties or thirties with Graves disease. CDR3s include the opening cysteine and the closing phenylalanine or tryptophan. Each record gives: J gene, V gene, clone size, D gene, CDR3 protein, CDR3 DNA. The D gene is left open where the match is weak. Clone size appears in some rows only: once, few, many, or a class for an expanded clone.

J: TRBJ1-2; V: TRBV2; size: many; D: NA; CDR3: CASTLNYGYTF; DNA: TGTGCCAGCACTCTTAACTATGGCTACACCTTC
J: TRBJ1-6; V: TRBV4-1; size: NA; D: NA; CDR3: CASSSGTLSSYNSPLHF; DNA: TGCGCCAGCAGCTCCGGCACCCTGAGCTCCTATAATTCACCCCTCCACTTT
J: TRBJ1-2; V: TRBV28; size: many; D: TRBD1; CDR3: CASSSPARGPDYGYTF; DNA: TGTGCCAGCAGTTCCCCCGCCAGGGGGCCTGACTATGGCTACACCTTC
J: TRBJ1-2; V: TRBV2; size: many; D: NA; CDR3: CASSEGSLYGYTF; DNA: TGTGCCAGCAGTGAAGGGTCTCTTTATGGCTACACCTTC
J: TRBJ2-5; V: TRBV12-3/TRBV12-4; size: NA; D: NA; CDR3: CASSFWGKETQYF; DNA: TGTGCCAGCAGTTTTTGGGGGAAAGAGACCCAGTACTTC
J: TRBJ2-6; V: TRBV24-1; size: few; D: NA; CDR3: CATSDPKRGEANVLTF; DNA: TGTGCCACCAGTGACCCCAAAAGGGGTGAGGCCAACGTCCTGACTTTC
J: TRBJ1-1; V: TRBV4-1; size: NA; D: NA; CDR3: CASSQLVLGTEAFF; DNA: TGCGCCAGCAGCCAACTCGTCTTGGGCACTGAAGCTTTCTTT
J: TRBJ2-1; V: TRBV12-3/TRBV12-4; size: many; D: NA; CDR3: CASTPRGNNYGHEQFF; DNA: TGTGCCAGCACCCCCCGTGGGAATAACTACGGGCATGAGCAGTTCTTC
J: TRBJ2-5; V: TRBV20-1; size: NA; D: NA; CDR3: CSARDPRAGIQETQYF; DNA: TGCAGTGCTAGAGATCCTAGGGCAGGAATCCAAGAGACCCAGTACTTC
J: TRBJ1-3; V: TRBV11-2; size: few; D: NA; CDR3: CASSLAYGNTIYF; DNA: TGTGCCAGCAGCTTGGCGTACGGAAACACCATATATTTT
J: TRBJ2-2; V: TRBV2; size: many; D: TRBD1; CDR3: CGSKDRGDTGELFF; DNA: TGTGGATCGAAGGACAGGGGAGACACCGGGGAGCTGTTTTTT
J: TRBJ1-1; V: TRBV2; size: many; D: NA; CDR3: CASSAWAQAFF; DNA: TGTGCCAGCAGTGCCTGGGCACAAGCTTTCTTT
J: TRBJ2-3; V: TRBV20-1; size: few; D: TRBD1; CDR3: CSARPVWTGGGSDTQYF; DNA: TGCAGTGCTAGACCCGTCTGGACAGGGGGCGGGTCAGATACGCAGTATTTT
J: TRBJ1-4; V: TRBV18; size: few; D: NA; CDR3: CASSPGQVEKLFF; DNA: TGTGCCAGCTCACCGGGGCAGGTCGAAAAACTGTTTTTT
J: TRBJ1-1; V: TRBV11-2; size: many; D: NA; CDR3: CASMKRAQVSAFF; DNA: TGTGCCAGCATGAAAAGGGCACAAGTGTCAGCTTTCTTT
J: TRBJ2-7; V: TRBV20-1; size: many; D: TRBD1; CDR3: CSAVTGTFYEQYF; DNA: TGCAGTGCGGTGACAGGGACCTTCTACGAGCAGTACTTC
J: TRBJ1-1; V: TRBV28; size: many; D: NA; CDR3: CASTEALTEAFF; DNA: TGTGCCAGCACAGAGGCGCTCACTGAAGCTTTCTTT
J: TRBJ1-1; V: TRBV6-2/TRBV6-3; size: NA; D: NA; CDR3: CASSRDIRGTEAFF; DNA: TGTGCCAGCAGCCGGGACATTCGGGGCACTGAAGCTTTCTTT
J: TRBJ2-5; V: TRBV15; size: few; D: TRBD1; CDR3: CATSRTQGAWETQYF; DNA: TGTGCCACCAGCAGAACTCAGGGGGCCTGGGAGACCCAGTACTTC
J: TRBJ2-7; V: TRBV27; size: few; D: TRBD2; CDR3: CASSPRAGLAGSSYEQYF; DNA: TGTGCCAGCAGTCCAAGGGCGGGGCTAGCGGGAAGCTCCTACGAGCAGTACTTC
J: TRBJ2-5; V: TRBV7-9; size: many; D: TRBD2; CDR3: CASSFPGTSETQYF; DNA: TGTGCCAGCAGCTTCCCCGGGACTAGCGAGACCCAGTACTTC
J: TRBJ1-1; V: TRBV20-1; size: many; D: NA; CDR3: CSATNMNTEAFF; DNA: TGCAGTGCTACAAACATGAACACTGAAGCTTTCTTT
J: TRBJ2-1; V: TRBV18; size: few; D: NA; CDR3: CASSPLVADSDNEQFF; DNA: TGTGCCAGCTCACCACTTGTGGCGGATTCTGACAATGAGCAGTTCTTC
J: TRBJ1-5; V: TRBV6-1; size: few; D: NA; CDR3: CASSKANSNQPQHF; DNA: TGTGCCAGCAGTAAGGCAAACAGCAATCAGCCCCAGCATTTT
J: TRBJ1-5; V: TRBV12-5; size: many; D: TRBD1; CDR3: CASGKPTGNQPQHF; DNA: TGTGCTAGTGGAAAGCCGACAGGGAATCAGCCCCAGCATTTT
J: TRBJ2-1; V: TRBV20-1; size: many; D: NA; CDR3: CSALGFEQFF; DNA: TGCAGTGCTCTAGGGTTTGAGCAGTTCTTC
J: TRBJ2-7; V: TRBV6-1; size: few; D: NA; CDR3: CASSPQAWASYEQYF; DNA: TGTGCCAGCAGCCCCCAAGCGTGGGCCTCCTACGAGCAGTACTTC
J: TRBJ2-5; V: TRBV5-5; size: many; D: NA; CDR3: CASSFSGTHGETQYF; DNA: TGTGCCAGCAGCTTCTCCGGGACCCACGGGGAGACCCAGTACTTC
J: TRBJ2-7; V: TRBV11-2; size: many; D: NA; CDR3: CASSAYYEQYF; DNA: TGTGCCAGCAGTGCCTACTACGAGCAGTACTTC
J: TRBJ2-1; V: TRBV10-3; size: many; D: NA; CDR3: CAISETGREQFF; DNA: TGTGCCATCAGTGAGACAGGTAGGGAGCAGTTCTTC
J: TRBJ1-1; V: TRBV5-1; size: many; D: NA; CDR3: CASSEGYEAFF; DNA: TGCGCCAGCAGTGAGGGTTACGAGGCTTTCTTT
J: TRBJ1-2; V: TRBV7-8; size: NA; D: TRBD1; CDR3: CASSPNRDSYGYTF; DNA: TGTGCCAGCAGCCCAAACCGGGACAGCTATGGCTACACCTTC
J: TRBJ2-1; V: TRBV9; size: many; D: NA; CDR3: CASSVKNEQFF; DNA: TGTGCCAGCAGCGTGAAAAATGAGCAGTTCTTC
J: TRBJ2-1; V: TRBV6-1; size: many; D: NA; CDR3: CASSEGTDHNEQFF; DNA: TGTGCCAGCAGTGAAGGGACTGACCACAATGAGCAGTTCTTC
J: TRBJ2-7; V: TRBV20-1; size: many; D: NA; CDR3: CSAFRDSTYEQYF; DNA: TGCAGTGCTTTCCGGGACTCTACCTACGAGCAGTACTTC
J: TRBJ2-2; V: TRBV12-3/TRBV12-4; size: many; D: TRBD1; CDR3: CAGSLGGRDPNGGELFF; DNA: TGTGCCGGCAGTTTAGGGGGCAGGGACCCTAATGGCGGGGAGCTGTTTTTT
J: TRBJ2-1; V: TRBV11-2; size: many; D: TRBD2; CDR3: CASSFGLAGGYDEQFF; DNA: TGTGCCAGCAGCTTTGGACTAGCGGGAGGGTACGATGAGCAGTTCTTC
J: TRBJ1-3; V: TRBV4-1; size: few; D: NA; CDR3: CVSSQDRGSAGNTIYF; DNA: TGCGTCAGCAGCCAAGATAGGGGGTCCGCTGGAAACACCATATATTTT
J: TRBJ1-5; V: TRBV20-1; size: NA; D: NA; CDR3: CSARFRGSNQPQHF; DNA: TGCAGTGCTAGGTTCAGGGGAAGCAATCAGCCCCAGCATTTT
J: TRBJ1-4; V: TRBV3-1; size: many; D: TRBD1; CDR3: CASSPPGQGDEKLFF; DNA: TGTGCCAGCAGCCCACCGGGACAGGGAGATGAAAAACTGTTTTTT
J: TRBJ2-1; V: TRBV12-3/TRBV12-4; size: few; D: NA; CDR3: CASSLSRGTYNEQFF; DNA: TGTGCCAGCAGTTTATCCAGGGGAACCTACAATGAGCAGTTCTTC
J: TRBJ2-2; V: TRBV7-9; size: few; D: NA; CDR3: CASSPGRSPGELFF; DNA: TGTGCCAGCAGCCCCGGCAGATCGCCCGGGGAGCTGTTTTTT
J: TRBJ1-2; V: TRBV29-1; size: NA; D: NA; CDR3: CSVEGQSNYGYTF; DNA: TGCAGCGTTGAGGGGCAGTCTAACTATGGCTACACCTTC
J: TRBJ1-2; V: TRBV6-1; size: few; D: NA; CDR3: CASSNLDWGGIHYGYTF; DNA: TGTGCCAGCAGTAACCTAGATTGGGGGGGGATACACTATGGCTACACCTTC
J: TRBJ2-1; V: TRBV12-3/TRBV12-4; size: many; D: TRBD1; CDR3: CASSFGNTGTGANEQFF; DNA: TGTGCCAGCAGTTTTGGAAATACCGGGACAGGGGCCAATGAGCAGTTCTTC
J: TRBJ1-2; V: TRBV5-6; size: many; D: NA; CDR3: CASSLEGKYGYTF; DNA: TGTGCCAGCAGCTTGGAAGGGAAATATGGCTACACCTTC
J: TRBJ1-1; V: TRBV27; size: many; D: NA; CDR3: CASSLSGWNTEAFF; DNA: TGTGCCAGCAGTTTATCAGGCTGGAACACTGAAGCTTTCTTT
J: TRBJ2-2; V: TRBV4-1; size: NA; D: TRBD2; CDR3: CASSQGTSGDIDTGELFF; DNA: TGCGCCAGCAGCCAAGGGACTAGCGGGGACATCGACACCGGGGAGCTGTTTTTT
J: TRBJ2-7; V: TRBV6-9; size: many; D: NA; CDR3: CASSYLRQVSYEQYF; DNA: TGTGCCAGCAGTTACCTCCGGCAGGTCTCCTACGAGCAGTACTTC
J: TRBJ2-1; V: TRBV10-3; size: many; D: NA; CDR3: CAISEGSVRYNEQFF; DNA: TGTGCCATCAGTGAGGGCAGCGTGAGATACAATGAGCAGTTCTTC
J: TRBJ1-5; V: TRBV4-2; size: many; D: TRBD1; CDR3: CASSKTDRVNQPQHF; DNA: TGTGCCAGCAGCAAAACCGACAGGGTCAATCAGCCCCAGCATTTT
J: TRBJ1-1; V: TRBV6-9; size: few; D: NA; CDR3: CASSYNRREMNTEAFF; DNA: TGTGCCAGCAGTTACAATAGGCGGGAAATGAACACTGAAGCTTTCTTT
J: TRBJ2-7; V: TRBV7-9; size: many; D: NA; CDR3: CASSLSRGYEQYF; DNA: TGTGCCAGCAGCTTATCTCGGGGATACGAGCAGTACTTC
J: TRBJ2-5; V: TRBV7-9; size: many; D: NA; CDR3: CASSFGGIQETQYF; DNA: TGTGCCAGCAGCTTTGGCGGAATCCAAGAGACCCAGTACTTC
J: TRBJ2-5; V: TRBV28; size: many; D: NA; CDR3: CASSFADQETQYF; DNA: TGTGCCAGCAGTTTCGCGGACCAAGAGACCCAGTACTTC
J: TRBJ2-2; V: TRBV2; size: many; D: NA; CDR3: CASRRLQWELFF; DNA: TGTGCCAGCAGGCGCCTCCAATGGGAGCTGTTTTTT